These 28 T cell receptor beta chains share one sample of origin, sequenced in a study of shared clonotypes between healthy human individuals. Clones were sequenced by immunoSEQ multiplex PCR, and TCRdb holds only the in-frame ones, with some missing. This sample yields about 2.3 million clones, of which more than 80% are seen a single time; under 0.45% belongs to the top ten. Specimen: naive CD4+ T cells from PBMCs. Noted subset: CD45RA+ positively selected. The receptors here all came from a man aged 18 to 30 in good health. Some clones in this sample may be carry-over from other donors' samples.

The rearrangement uses TRBV28 and TRBJ2-7; D not certain. This CDR3 is 13 amino acids long. The germline V gene has CDR1 MDHEN and CDR2 SYDVKM. Trimming removed 5 bases from V and 9 bases from J, with 17 bases in between. The CDR3 here is CASSTSPGLGQYF. Written as DNA, the CDR3 is TGTGCCAGCAGTACCAGCCCGGGCCTCGGGCAGTACTTC.

As for this clone: The germline gene is not matched at one end of the junction; a read error may be the cause. The chain joins TRBV30 to TRBJ1-1, with 8 bases lining up with TRBD1. This CDR3 has 11 amino acids. CDR1 and CDR2 from the germline V gene are GTSNPN and SVGIG (reference sequence). This CDR3 is CVWRATGGTFF. Here the CDR3 DNA reads TGTGTCTGGAGGGCTACAGGGGGGACTTTCTTT.

This chain links TRBV5-1 with TRBJ2-7; TRBD1 might be the D (5 bases). Germline V gene lookup returns CDR1 SGHRS and CDR2 YFSETQ. V lost 0 bases and J lost 1, with 11 bases in between. The length of the CDR3 is 15 residues. In DNA form, the CDR3 reads TGCGCCAGCAGCTTGGGGATAGGGGCTTCCTACGAGCAGTACTTC. It is translated as CASSLGIGASYEQYF. Using reference TRBV5-1 and TRBJ2-7 for the parts outside the CDR3, the full variable domain is KAGVTQTPRYLIKTRGQQVTLSCSPISGHRSVSWYQQTPGQGLQFLFEYFSETQRNKGNFPGRFSGRQFSNSRSEMNVSTLELGDSALYLCASSLGIGASYEQYFGPGTRLTVT.

V usage is TRBV7-9 and J usage is TRBJ2-5; D call uncertain. The CDR3 is 14 residues long. V lost 5 bases and J lost 1, with 11 bases in between. Germline V CDR1 and CDR2: SEHNR, FQNEAQ (reference sequence). The chain's CDR3 is CASSTQSGQETQYF. The CDR3 DNA sequence: TGTGCCAGCAGCACCCAGAGTGGCCAAGAGACCCAGTACTTC.

The chain couples TRBV5-1 to TRBJ2-5, with no clear D. There are 15 residues in the CDR3. Germline V gives CDR1 SGHRS, CDR2 YFSETQ. Trimming removed 0 bases from V and 2 bases from J, with 11 bases in between. CDR3 nucleotides: TGCGCCAGCAGCTTGGATTGGGCAGGACAAGAGACCCAGTACTTC. Residues: CASSLDWAGQETQYF. Full variable domain (outside the CDR3, taken from reference TRBV5-1 and TRBJ2-5): KAGVTQTPRYLIKTRGQQVTLSCSPISGHRSVSWYQQTPGQGLQFLFEYFSETQRNKGNFPGRFSGRQFSNSRSEMNVSTLELGDSALYLCASSLDWAGQETQYFGPGTRLLVL.

The genes are TRBV30 and TRBJ2-3, with 7 bases matching TRBD2. The CDR3 covers 15 residues. Germline CDR1 and CDR2: GTSNPN and SVGIG (reference sequence). J lost 0 bases, V lost 1 base, and 4 bases had no gene match. CDR3: CAWSGLAESTDTQYF. The CDR3 DNA is TGTGCCTGGAGTGGGCTAGCGGAGAGCACAGATACGCAGTATTTT. The entire variable domain, with the rest obtained from reference TRBV30 and TRBJ2-3, is as follows: SQTIHQWPATLVQPVGSPLSLECTVEGTSNPNLYWYRQAAGRGLQLLFYSVGIGQISSEVPQNLSASRPQDRQFILSSKKLLLSDSGFYLCAWSGLAESTDTQYFGPGTRLTVL.

The rearrangement joins TRBV28 to TRBJ1-1; 10 positions match TRBD1. Germline loops: CDR1 MDHEN, CDR2 SYDVKM. The V and J ends lost 3 bases and 0 bases, in that order; junction bases with no gene match: 1. CDR3 length: 15 amino acids. The CDR3, as DNA: TGTGCCAGCAGTTTGACAGGGGGCATGAACACTGAAGCTTTCTTT. Translation: CASSLTGGMNTEAFF.

This chain joins TRBV6-1 and TRBJ2-1, with TRBD2 matching over 7 bases. The CDR3 extends over 15 amino acids. Germline lookup yields CDR1 MNHNS and CDR2 SASEGT. V was clipped by 4 bases and J by 4 bases; unmatched bases: 7. The chain's CDR3 is CASSARELDYNEQFF. Here the CDR3 DNA reads TGTGCCAGCAGTGCGCGGGAGCTGGATTACAATGAGCAGTTCTTC.

Concerning this clone itself: This same CDR3 is encoded by further DNA sequences in the sample. This chain uses TRBV30 with TRBJ1-4, with TRBD1 as a possible D gene (6 bases). V was trimmed by 0 bases and J by 2 bases, leaving 10 bases between them. Germline values: CDR1 GTSNPN, CDR2 SVGIG (reference sequence). The CDR3 extends over 15 amino acids. The CDR3 spells CAWSVGGSTNEKLFF. CDR3 coding DNA: TGTGCCTGGAGTGTAGGGGGATCTACTAATGAAAAACTGTTTTTT.

The rearrangement links TRBV28 to TRBJ2-7, with 9 nucleotides matching TRBD1. There are 16 residues in the CDR3. Germline lookup yields CDR1 MDHEN and CDR2 SYDVKM. V trimming: 5 bases; J trimming: 2 bases; junction bases outside the gene matches: 10. In DNA, the CDR3 is TGTGCCAGCAGTACGCCCCCCGGGACAGGGACCTACGAGCAGTACTTC. Its translation: CASSTPPGTGTYEQYF.

CDR3 amino acids: CASSPPVGQQPFSGNTIYF. The CDR3 DNA sequence: TGTGCCAGCAGCCCCCCGGTGGGACAGCAACCATTCTCTGGAAACACCATATATTTT. V usage is TRBV21-1 and J usage is TRBJ1-3; the table's D call TRBD1 went unverified against the DNA. TRBV21-1 is a listed pseudogene. The CDR3 covers 19 residues.

This sequence joins TRBV5-4 and TRBJ2-7; 8 bases fit TRBD1. Germline V gives CDR1 SGHNT, CDR2 YYREEE (reference sequence). The V and J ends lost 4 bases and 2 bases, in that order; junction bases with no gene match: 8. The CDR3 covers 15 residues. The CDR3 loop is CASSKGETGAYEQYF. The CDR3 DNA reads TGTGCCAGCAGCAAGGGGGAGACAGGGGCCTACGAGCAGTACTTC.

The rearrangement joins TRBV6-5 to TRBJ1-2; a possible D gene is TRBD1 (6 bases). Germline CDR1 MNHEY, CDR2 SVGAGI. CDR3 length: 15 amino acids. The V end lost 2 bases, the J end lost 5 bases, and 15 bases lay between the germline ends. The CDR3 region is CASSYRVTRGYGYTF. The CDR3, as DNA: TGTGCCAGCAGTTACCGTGTCACCAGGGGTTATGGCTACACCTTC.

This clone was seen a single time. The rearrangement uses TRBV7-9 and TRBJ2-7; 13 nucleotides agree with TRBD2. The CDR3 extends over 16 amino acids. V was pared by 3 bases and J by 7 bases, with 9 bases of the junction left unmatched. CDR1 and CDR2 (germline): SEHNR, FQNEAQ (reference sequence). CDR3 sequence: CASSFRLAGGAREQYF. The CDR3 DNA reads TGTGCCAGCAGCTTTAGACTAGCGGGAGGTGCTCGGGAGCAGTACTTC.

The gene calls are TRBV5-4 and TRBJ2-7; D gene uncertain. The germline V and J ends were trimmed by 1 base and 4 bases, with 9 bases remaining between them. The CDR3 totals 13 residues. Germline V gives CDR1 SGHNT, CDR2 YYREEE (reference sequence). Here the CDR3 reads CASSLIGGYEQYF. In DNA, the CDR3 is TGTGCCAGCAGCTTGATTGGTGGATACGAGCAGTACTTC.

The gene calls are TRBV9 and TRBJ2-1; 8 bases align to TRBD1. Germline lookup yields CDR1 SGDLS and CDR2 YYNGEE. CDR3 size: 15 residues. V trimming: 0 bases; J trimming: 7 bases; junction bases outside the gene matches: 6. This chain's CDR3 is CASSVAQGAWNEQFF. The CDR3 coding sequence is TGTGCCAGCAGCGTAGCGCAGGGGGCTTGGAATGAGCAGTTCTTC.

The chain couples TRBV5-1 to TRBJ1-3; TRBD1 agrees at 10 bases. V trimming: 4 bases; J trimming: 0 bases; junction bases outside the gene matches: 10. Per the germline V gene, CDR1 is SGHRS and CDR2 is YFSETQ. CDR3 size: 18 residues. As DNA, the CDR3 is TGCGCCAGCAGCCCAAGACAGGGGGCAATTATCTCTGGAAACACCATATATTTT. Protein: CASSPRQGAIISGNTIYF.

The chain links TRBV5-1 to TRBJ2-7, with 7 bases aligning to TRBD2. Germline-derived CDR1 and CDR2 are SGHRS and YFSETQ. The CDR3 covers 14 residues. Germline trimming cut 5 bases from V and 2 bases from J; bases unmatched to any gene: 7. CDR3 protein: CASRIPSGAYEQYF. CDR3 in DNA: TGCGCCAGCAGGATCCCCAGCGGGGCCTACGAGCAGTACTTC.

V usage is TRBV15 and J usage is TRBJ1-2, with 7 nucleotides matching TRBD1. CDR3 length: 16 amino acids. The J segment lost 2 bases and the V segment lost 3 bases, leaving 9 bases of the junction unmatched. Germline V gene sequence: CDR1 LNHNV, CDR2 YYDKDF (reference sequence). CDR3 in DNA: TGTGCCACCAGCAGGGGGGAGGGGGCGGCAAACTATGGCTACACCTTC. As protein: CATSRGEGAANYGYTF.

This rearrangement joins TRBV7-9 to TRBJ1-5, with 9 bases fitting TRBD1. This CDR3 is built from 17 residues. The germline V gene has CDR1 SEHNR and CDR2 FQNEAQ (reference sequence). V shed 1 base and J 9 bases; nucleotides not matched to a gene: 13. The CDR3 sequence: CASSLVGQGIGHRPQHF. DNA for the CDR3: TGTGCCAGCAGCTTAGTGGGACAGGGTATTGGGCACAGGCCCCAGCATTTT. Combining the CDR3 with reference TRBV7-9 and TRBJ1-5 gives the whole variable domain DTGVSQNPRHKITKRGQNVTFRCDPISEHNRLYWYRQTLGQGPEFLTYFQNEAQLEKSRLLSDRFSAERPKGSFSTLEIQRTEQGDSAMYLCASSLVGQGIGHRPQHFGDGTRLSIL.

The chain is built from TRBV14 and TRBJ1-2; 8 nucleotides align to TRBD1. The CDR3 covers 15 residues. Germline values: CDR1 SGHDN, CDR2 FVKESK. Trimming removed 0 bases from V and 8 bases from J; junction bases left unmatched: 8. CDR3 in DNA: TGTGCCAGCAGCCAAGAACGAGACAGGGGTCGGGGCTACACCTTC. This translates into CASSQERDRGRGYTF.

The V gene is TRBV10-1, the J gene TRBJ2-2; D is possibly TRBD1 (6 bases). The V gene's germline CDR1 is WNHNN and CDR2 SYGVQD (reference sequence). CDR3 length equals 14 residues. The germline V and J ends were trimmed by 3 bases and 4 bases, with 9 bases remaining between them. The CDR3 bases are TGCGCCAGCAGTGAATACAGGGCCACCGGGGAGCTGTTTTTT. It encodes CASSEYRATGELFF.

This rearrangement joins TRBV19 to TRBJ1-2; TRBD1 might be the D (6 bases). V shed 3 bases and J shed 2 bases, with 19 bases lying between them. Germline V lookup: CDR1 LNHDA, CDR2 SQIVND (reference sequence). The CDR3 totals 17 residues. The CDR3 loop is CASSILRGIWRNYGYTF. In nucleotides, the CDR3 is TGTGCCAGTAGTATCCTCAGGGGTATCTGGCGAAACTATGGCTACACCTTC.

The chain has TRBV4-1 and TRBJ2-7; D remains unclear. The germline gives CDR1 MGHRA, CDR2 YSYEKL. Trimming removed 0 bases from V and 3 bases from J, with 9 bases in between. The length of the CDR3 is 14 residues. The CDR3 DNA sequence: TGCGCCAGCAGCCAAGATATACAGAGCTACGAGCAGTACTTC. Its translation: CASSQDIQSYEQYF.

A single count supports this clone. In the same sample, other DNA sequences code for this CDR3. This chain joins TRBV5-1 and TRBJ1-1; weak D call: TRBD1 (6 bases). Germline values: CDR1 SGHRS, CDR2 YFSETQ. The germline V and J ends were trimmed by 0 bases and 4 bases, with 10 bases remaining between them. The CDR3 is 14 amino acids. The CDR3 loop is CASSLDRVGTEAFF. DNA for the CDR3: TGCGCCAGCAGCTTGGACAGGGTTGGCACTGAAGCTTTCTTT.

The CDR3 region has the DNA TGTGCCAGCAGCTTGAACGGGAGGCTACATTACGAGCAGTTCTTC. As protein: CASSLNGRLHYEQFF. V is TRBV5-6 and J is TRBJ2-1; 7 bases line up with TRBD2. The CDR3 is made up of 15 amino acids. Germline V gene sequence: CDR1 SGHDT, CDR2 YYEEEE. V was clipped by 1 base and J by 10 bases; unmatched bases: 11.

This clone was observed a single time. V and J are TRBV5-1 and TRBJ1-2; 8 nucleotides align to TRBD1. CDR3 length equals 16 residues. CDR1 and CDR2 from the germline V gene are SGHRS and YFSETQ. The J segment lost 6 bases and the V segment lost 3 bases, leaving 13 bases of the junction unmatched. In DNA, the CDR3 is TGCGCCAGCAGCTCTTCAGGGGGCGCCTTGGTCGATGGCTACACCTTC. The encoded protein is CASSSSGGALVDGYTF.

The chain carries TRBV18 and TRBJ1-5; the match to TRBD1 covers 7 bases. CDR3 size: 15 residues. Germline CDR1 and CDR2: KGHSH and LQKENI. Trimming cost V 4 bases and J 4 bases; bases outside gene matches: 7. CDR3 residues: CASSQTGVANQPQHF. DNA for the CDR3: TGTGCCAGCTCACAAACAGGGGTAGCAAATCAGCCCCAGCATTTT.